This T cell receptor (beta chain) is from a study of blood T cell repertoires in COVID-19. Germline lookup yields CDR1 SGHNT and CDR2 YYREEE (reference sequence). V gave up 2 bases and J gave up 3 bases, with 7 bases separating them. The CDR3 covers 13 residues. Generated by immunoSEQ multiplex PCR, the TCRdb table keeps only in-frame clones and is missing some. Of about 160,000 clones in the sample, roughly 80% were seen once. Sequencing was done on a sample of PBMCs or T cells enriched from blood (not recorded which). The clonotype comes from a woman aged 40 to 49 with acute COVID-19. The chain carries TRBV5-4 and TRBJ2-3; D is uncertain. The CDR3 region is CASSFVETDTQYF. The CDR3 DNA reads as TGTGCCAGCAGCTTCGTTGAGACAGATACGCAGTATTTT.